The next 32 T cell receptor beta chains were all read from a single sample in a study of CD8+CD57+ T cells in acquired aplastic anemia. The use of genomic DNA as template underpinned the TCR beta VDJ and CDR3 profiling. TCRdb passed the reads through MiXCR, listing each CDR3 protein once. The data hold 350,000 to 450,000 distinct CDR3 sequences, with just under 70% observed a single time. Sequenced material: sorted CD4+, CD8+, or CD8+CD57+ T cells (not recorded which) from PBMCs. Receptors originate from a human donor in good health, serving as a control.

This clonotype came up a few times. At one end, the junction sequence differs from germline, possibly due to a read error. The gene calls are TRBV5-1 and TRBJ1-2; TRBD1 aligns across 10 bases. The CDR3 totals 16 residues. CDR1 and CDR2 from the germline V gene are SGHRS and YFSETQ. The CDR3 DNA follows: TGTGCCAGCAGCTTACCCCGACAGGGGGCTCGCTATGGCTACACCTTC. This encodes CASSLPRQGARYGYTF.

The chain links TRBV9 to TRBJ2-2; D not resolved. The CDR3 length is 15 residues. Per germline, CDR1 SGDLS and CDR2 YYNGEE. Trimming left V 4 bases short and J 4 bases short, with 14 bases between. CDR3 sequence reads: CASSLKGGITGELFF. In DNA, the CDR3 is TGTGCCAGCAGCCTTAAGGGTGGTATCACCGGGGAGCTGTTTTTT. Looking up the rest from reference TRBV9 and TRBJ2-2 gives the full variable domain: DSGVTQTPKHLITATGQRVTLRCSPRSGDLSVYWYQQSLDQGLQFLIQYYNGEERAKGNILERFSAQQFPDLHSELNLSSLELGDSALYFCASSLKGGITGELFFGEGSRLTVL.

This clonotype was found a few times. The chain employs TRBV20-1 and TRBJ1-2; tentative D call: TRBD1 (5 bases). Trimming shortened V by 4 bases and J by 2 bases, and 11 bases separated the two germline ends. Germline values: CDR1 DFQATT, CDR2 SNEGSKA (reference sequence). This CDR3 has 13 amino acids. The CDR3 nucleotides read TGCAGTGCTATTCAGGGAGACAACTATGGCTACACCTTC. Amino acids: CSAIQGDNYGYTF.

This clonotype was found a few times. The CDR3 DNA follows: TGTGCCAGCAGTAGGACGGGTGAAGCTTTCTTT. Translated, it gives CASSRTGEAFF. The chain recombines TRBV2 with TRBJ1-1; no clear D gene. Germline V gene data show CDR1 as SNHLY and CDR2 as FYNNEI. Trimming cost V 5 bases and J 7 bases, with 8 bases left between them. The CDR3 loop spans 11 amino acids. Using reference TRBV2 and TRBJ1-1 for the parts outside the CDR3, the full variable domain is EPEVTQTPSHQVTQMGQEVILRCVPISNHLYFYWYRQILGQKVEFLVSFYNNEISEKSEIFDDQFSVERPDGSNFTLKIRSTKLEDSAMYFCASSRTGEAFFGQGTRLTVV.

V is TRBV19 and J is TRBJ1-3, with 7 bases aligning to TRBD1. The length of the CDR3 is 16 residues. V shed 3 bases, J shed 4 bases, and the junction held 9 bases outside the gene matches. Germline values: CDR1 LNHDA, CDR2 SQIVND (reference sequence). The CDR3, as DNA: TGTGCCAGTAGTATGAGCTACAGGGGTCCAGGAAACACCATATATTTT. Amino acids: CASSMSYRGPGNTIYF.

Turning to this clonotype: Compared with germline, one end of the junction differs, possibly owing to a read error. J is TRBJ2-4 and V is TRBV7-9, with D hard to call. The CDR3 extends over 14 amino acids. Germline V gene data show CDR1 as SEHNR and CDR2 as FQNEAQ (reference sequence). CDR3 nucleotide sequence: TGTGCCAGCAGCCCCGGCAGGACCGCAGACATTCAGAACTTC. This gives the protein CASSPGRTADIQNF.

V and J are TRBV19 and TRBJ2-3; 15 bases fit TRBD2. V dropped 9 bases and J dropped 4; count of bases not matched to a gene: 8. The CDR3 has 16 amino acids. Germline V gives CDR1 LNHDA, CDR2 SQIVND (reference sequence). CDR3 in amino acids: CASRDGLAGGSDTQYF. The DNA of the CDR3 is TGTGCCAGCAGGGACGGACTAGCGGGGGGGTCAGATACGCAGTATTTT.

The chain is built from TRBV5-1 and TRBJ2-2, with a weak D call TRBD1 (5 bases). Germline-derived CDR1 and CDR2 are SGHRS and YFSETQ. V was trimmed by 4 bases and J by 6 bases, leaving 22 bases between them. The CDR3 runs to 17 residues. Here the CDR3 DNA reads TGCGCCAGCAGCCAAAGGGGAAGGATTGGTTTTTCCGGGGAGCTGTTTTTT. The encoded protein is CASSQRGRIGFSGELFF.

Ten or more counts support this clonotype. This chain joins TRBV12-3 or TRBV12-4 and TRBJ1-1; tentative D call: TRBD1 (5 bases). The ends were cut back, 3 bases at V and 0 bases at J, with 8 bases in the middle. This CDR3 is built from 14 residues. CDR3 nucleotides: TGTGCCAGCAGTTTCCGGGGCGTGAACACTGAAGCTTTCTTT. Translation: CASSFRGVNTEAFF.

The chain employs TRBV29-1 and TRBJ1-1, with D possibly being TRBD1 (5 bases). Trimming left V 6 bases short and J 14 bases short, with 28 bases between. The CDR3 runs 14 residues. Looked up from germline, CDR1 is SQVTM and CDR2 is ANQGSEA. CDR3 region: CSVAPGVVNTDSFF. In DNA form, the CDR3 reads TGCAGCGTGGCCCCGGGGGTTGTTAACACTGACTCCTTCTTT.

The V call is TRBV5-8, the J call TRBJ1-2; D is unresolved. The CDR3 is made up of 11 amino acids. The germline V gene encodes CDR1 SGHTS and CDR2 YDEGEE. The germline V and J ends were trimmed by 2 bases and 8 bases, with 7 bases remaining between them. The CDR3, as DNA: TGTGCCAGCAGCTTCTGGGAAGGCTACACCTTC. It codes for CASSFWEGYTF. The full variable domain, with the rest looked up from reference TRBV5-8 and TRBJ1-2, is EAGVTQSPTHLIKTRGQQATLRCSPISGHTSVYWYQQALGLGLQFLLWYDEGEERNRGNFPPRFSGRQFPNYSSELNVNALELEDSALYLCASSFWEGYTFGSGTRLTVV.

Turning to this clonotype: Since no conserved phenylalanine or tryptophan closes the CDR3, a read error is the likely cause. The J gene is TRBJ2-7, the V gene TRBV12-3 or TRBV12-4; TRBD1 matches 8 bases. The CDR3 consists of 12 residues. The junction had 4 bases not matched to a gene; V was cut back by 6 bases and J by 6 bases. CDR3 protein: CASRKDRVEQYL. The CDR3 nucleotides read TGTGCCAGCAGGAAGGACAGGGTCGAGCAGTACCTC.

Concerning this clonotype itself: The junction departs from germline at one end; a sequencing error may be responsible. The chain carries TRBV5-4 and TRBJ1-1; D gene unclear. CDR3 length: 14 residues. Germline V gives CDR1 SGHNT, CDR2 YYREEE (reference sequence). The CDR3 reads CASSQGRANTEAFF. CDR3 sequence (DNA): TGCGCCAGCAGCCAAGGCAGAGCGAACACTGAAGCTTTCTTT.

As regards this clonotype: At one end, the junction sequence differs from germline, possibly due to a read error. J is TRBJ1-1 and V is TRBV14; D gene ambiguous. The CDR3 length is 13 residues. Germline values: CDR1 SGHDN, CDR2 FVKESK. CDR3 in DNA: TGTGCCAGCAGCCAAGATCGCCTGACTTACTATGGCTTT. Translating gives CASSQDRLTYYGF.

On this clonotype: A read error may produce the germline difference seen at one junction end. The genes are TRBV11-2 and TRBJ2-1; TRBD2 might be the D (5 bases). The germline V gene has CDR1 SGHAT and CDR2 FQNNGV. This CDR3 comprises 16 residues. The CDR3 sequence is CAGSLVRLATTNGQFF. DNA for the CDR3: TGTGCCGGCAGCTTAGTTCGGCTAGCTACCACCAATGGGCAGTTCTTC.

To note about this clonotype: An end of the junction differs from the germline gene, which may be a read error. This chain uses TRBV7-8 with TRBJ2-7; D remains ambiguous. This CDR3 has 15 residues. Germline V gene lookup returns CDR1 SGHVS and CDR2 FQNEAQ. The CDR3: CATSRDFWSSDEQYF. The DNA for the CDR3 is TGTGCCACCAGCAGAGACTTTTGGTCCTCCGACGAGCAGTACTTC.

This clonotype was counted ten times or more. The chain joins TRBV7-2 to TRBJ2-7; 7 positions agree with TRBD1. CDR3 length: 15 residues. The ends lost 3 bases at V and 2 bases at J; junction bases unmatched: 7. Germline assignment: CDR1 SGHTA and CDR2 FQGNSA. CDR3 nucleotides: TGTGCCAGCAGCTTCTGGTCACAGGGGACCTACGAGCAGTACTTC. Amino acids: CASSFWSQGTYEQYF.

This clonotype was recorded a few times. A single base separates this from a much larger clone, so it may be a read error. Because it lacks the conserved phenylalanine or tryptophan at the end, this CDR3 is likely a read error. This chain links TRBV5-6 with TRBJ2-2; D is ambiguous. The germline V gene has CDR1 SGHDT and CDR2 YYEEEE. V lost 2 bases and J 4 bases, leaving 6 bases between the germline ends. This CDR3 region has 13 residues. As DNA, the CDR3 is TGTGCCAGCAGCTTCCTAGTCACCGGGGAGCTGTTTTCT. This gives the protein CASSFLVTGELFS.

V usage is TRBV19 and J usage is TRBJ2-7, with D tentatively TRBD1 or TRBD2 (6 bases each). This CDR3 has 11 amino acids. V lost 4 bases, J lost 11 bases, and 12 bases lay in between. Germline CDR1 reads LNHDA; CDR2 reads SQIVND (reference sequence). Here the CDR3 DNA reads TGTGCCAGTAGTAGCGCAGGGGAGGAGTACTTC. It specifies CASSSAGEEYF.

This clonotype was detected ten times or more. V gene TRBV6-6 combines with J gene TRBJ2-7; perhaps TRBD2 as D (6 bases). CDR3 length: 15 residues. Per the germline V gene, CDR1 is MNHNY and CDR2 is SVGAGI (reference sequence). Deletions cut 6 bases from V and 4 bases from J, with 19 bases between. The DNA for the CDR3 is TGTGCCAGCAGCCGCGGGGCCCAGCGGGCTTACGAGCAGTACTTC. This encodes CASSRGAQRAYEQYF.

The V and J genes are TRBV7-2 and TRBJ2-7; 13 bases fit TRBD2. CDR3 length: 17 amino acids. The germline V gene encodes CDR1 SGHTA and CDR2 FQGNSA. The J segment lost 6 bases and the V segment lost 5 bases, leaving 13 bases of the junction unmatched. The CDR3 spells CASSPSTSGGAYTEQYF. CDR3 bases: TGTGCCAGCAGCCCCTCTACTAGCGGGGGGGCCTACACCGAGCAGTACTTC.

This clonotype was observed at least ten times. This chain links TRBV7-2 with TRBJ2-5, with TRBD1 matching 9 bases. The germline gives CDR1 SGHTA, CDR2 FQGNSA. V lost 4 bases to trimming and J lost 7 bases; unmatched junction nucleotides: 4. The CDR3 loop spans 13 amino acids. The CDR3 is CASSSGTGLTQYF. The CDR3 nucleotides read TGTGCCAGCAGCTCCGGGACAGGGCTGACCCAGTACTTC.

This clonotype was picked up many times. The chain is built from TRBV3-1 and TRBJ1-6, with TRBD1 as a possible D gene (6 bases). This CDR3 is 14 amino acids long. Germline-derived CDR1 and CDR2 are LGHDT and YNNKEL (reference sequence). Trimming took 10 bases from V and 7 from J, leaving 17 bases between them. The CDR3 coding sequence is TGTGCCACCTCAGACTGGGGGGCAAATTCACCCCTCCACTTT. Protein: CATSDWGANSPLHF.

The chain uses TRBV7-3 and TRBJ2-2; D not certain. With 0 bases removed from V and 14 bases from J, the gap between germline ends came to 22 bases. The CDR3 length is 16 residues. The germline V gene has CDR1 SGHTA and CDR2 FQGTGA. This chain's CDR3 is CASSLTISKNTSSLFF. CDR3 bases: TGTGCCAGCAGCTTAACGATCAGCAAGAACACGAGCAGTCTGTTTTTT.

On this clonotype: The conserved phenylalanine or tryptophan normally closing the CDR3 is absent here, so this likely arose from a read error. CDR3 amino acids: CASSLGQGNEKLFL. CDR3 sequence (DNA): TGTGCCAGCAGCTTAGGACAGGGGAACGAAAAACTGTTTCTT. This sequence joins TRBV5-1 and TRBJ1-4, with TRBD1 identical over 9 bases. Looked up from germline, CDR1 is SGHRS and CDR2 is YFSETQ. The CDR3 loop spans 14 amino acids.

This clonotype was seen ten or more times. The chain recombines TRBV5-5 with TRBJ1-5; D may be TRBD1 (5 bases). Trimming took 1 base from V and 3 from J, leaving 11 bases between them. This CDR3 region has 15 residues. The germline V gene encodes CDR1 SGHKS and CDR2 YYEKEE (reference sequence). The CDR3, as DNA: TGTGCCAGCAGCTTGTGGGGTGGGGCCAATCAGCCCCAGCATTTT. Translated, it gives CASSLWGGANQPQHF.

This chain joins TRBV7-6 and TRBJ1-1; D is unclear. CDR3 length equals 13 residues. Germline assignment: CDR1 SGHVS and CDR2 FNYEAQ. V shed 1 base and J shed 6 bases, with 9 bases lying between them. The CDR3 DNA reads as TGTGCCAGCAGCTTAGGCCAAAAGGCTGAAGCTTTCTTT. Translating it yields CASSLGQKAEAFF.

This clonotype came up many times. The chain couples TRBV12-3 or TRBV12-4 to TRBJ1-5, with TRBD1 matching 9 bases. The CDR3 has 15 amino acids. Trimming removed 3 bases from V and 6 bases from J; junction bases left unmatched: 6. DNA for the CDR3: TGTGCCAGCAGTTTTGGGACAGGGAAAAGTCAGCCCCAGCATTTT. It yields the protein CASSFGTGKSQPQHF.

For this clonotype: Lacking the conserved final phenylalanine or tryptophan, this CDR3 likely reflects a read error. V and J are TRBV7-8 and TRBJ1-2; no clear D gene. V lost 6 bases and J lost 6, with 14 bases in between. Per germline, CDR1 SGHVS and CDR2 FQNEAQ. The CDR3 consists of 13 residues. DNA of the CDR3: TGTGCCAGCAGTGAAATGAACAGCGATGGCTACACCTGC. This codes for CASSEMNSDGYTC.

This clonotype was observed many times. The genes are TRBV19 and TRBJ2-1, with 9 nucleotides matching TRBD1. CDR3 size: 15 residues. The germline V gene encodes CDR1 LNHDA and CDR2 SQIVND (reference sequence). Trimming cost V 3 bases and J 7 bases; bases outside gene matches: 7. DNA for the CDR3: TGTGCCAGTAGTATGGGACAGGGAGGTGGGAATGAGCAGTTCTTC. Its protein product is CASSMGQGGGNEQFF.

This clonotype has at least ten counts. The chain recombines TRBV29-1 with TRBJ2-7; possible D gene TRBD1, 5 bases. The CDR3 runs 12 residues. The germline V gene encodes CDR1 SQVTM and CDR2 ANQGSEA. Trimming removed 7 bases at V and 2 bases at J, with 12 bases between. The CDR3 sequence is CSGLGLAYEQYF. CDR3 sequence (DNA): TGCAGCGGCCTGGGGCTAGCCTACGAGCAGTACTTC.

As regards this clonotype: The CDR3 carries no conserved terminal phenylalanine or tryptophan, so it likely arises from a read error. Because the CDR3's place on the DNA is in doubt, the DNA is left out and the CDR3 is given as listed by TCRdb. This chain connects TRBV2 to TRBJ2-3; TRBD2, the D gene given by the table, was not confirmed from the DNA. The CDR3 contains 15 residues when both ends are counted. CDR1 and CDR2 (germline): SNHLY, FYNNEI. This CDR3 is CASSDRRSCSPLQFG.